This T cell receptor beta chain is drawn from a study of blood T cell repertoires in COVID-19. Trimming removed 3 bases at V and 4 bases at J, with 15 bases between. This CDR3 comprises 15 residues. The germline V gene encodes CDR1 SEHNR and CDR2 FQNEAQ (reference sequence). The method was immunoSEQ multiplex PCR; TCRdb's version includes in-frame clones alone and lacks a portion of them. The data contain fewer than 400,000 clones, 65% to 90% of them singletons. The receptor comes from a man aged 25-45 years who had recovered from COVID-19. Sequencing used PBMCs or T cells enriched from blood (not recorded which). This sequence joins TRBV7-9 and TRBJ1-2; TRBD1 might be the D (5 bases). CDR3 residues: CASSLLTGTFYGYTF. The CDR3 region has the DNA TGTGCCAGCAGCTTGCTTACCGGGACTTTCTATGGCTACACCTTC. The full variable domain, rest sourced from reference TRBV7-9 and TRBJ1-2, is DTGVSQNPRHKITKRGQNVTFRCDPISEHNRLYWYRQTLGQGPEFLTYFQNEAQLEKSRLLSDRFSAERPKGSFSTLEIQRTEQGDSAMYLCASSLLTGTFYGYTFGSGTRLTVV.